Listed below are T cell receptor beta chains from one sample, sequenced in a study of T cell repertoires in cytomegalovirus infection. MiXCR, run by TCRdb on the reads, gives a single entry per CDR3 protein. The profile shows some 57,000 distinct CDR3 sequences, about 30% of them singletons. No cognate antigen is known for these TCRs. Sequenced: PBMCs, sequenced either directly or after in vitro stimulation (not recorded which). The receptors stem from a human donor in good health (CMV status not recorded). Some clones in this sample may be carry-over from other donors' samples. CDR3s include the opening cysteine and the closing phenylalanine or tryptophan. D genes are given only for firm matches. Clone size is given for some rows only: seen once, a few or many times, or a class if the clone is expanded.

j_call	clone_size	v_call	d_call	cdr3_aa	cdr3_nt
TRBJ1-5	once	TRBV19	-	CASSIWGLGQPQHF	TGTGCCAGTAGTATCTGGGGCCTCGGTCAGCCCCAGCATTTT
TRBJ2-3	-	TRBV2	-	CASNPGTETDTQYF	TGTGCCAGCAACCCCGGGACGGAGACAGATACGCAGTATTTT
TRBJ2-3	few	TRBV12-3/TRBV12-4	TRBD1	CASSLVPGTGYF	TGTGCCAGCAGTTTAGTCCCCGGGACAGGGTATTTT
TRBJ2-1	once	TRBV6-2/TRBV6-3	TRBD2	CASEKREGPNEQFF	TGTGCCAGCGAGAAGCGGGAGGGGCCCAATGAGCAGTTCTTC
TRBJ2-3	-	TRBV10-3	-	CAISGGLGSDTQYF	TGTGCCATCAGTGGGGGACTTGGCTCGGATACGCAGTATTTT
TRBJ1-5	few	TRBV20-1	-	CSARDQADNQPQHF	TGCAGTGCTAGAGATCAGGCAGACAATCAGCCCCAGCATTTT
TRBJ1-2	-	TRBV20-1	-	CSATGTTNYGYTF	TGCAGTGCCACCGGGACAACTAACTATGGCTACACCTTC
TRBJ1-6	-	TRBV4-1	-	CASSQPGVADSPLHF	TGCGCCAGCAGCCAACCGGGGGTTGCCGATTCACCCCTCCACTTT
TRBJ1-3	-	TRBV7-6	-	CASSLDRGNTIYF	TGTGCCAGCAGCTTAGACAGGGGAAACACCATATATTTT
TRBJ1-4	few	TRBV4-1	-	CASSQVAWNEKLFF	TGCGCCAGCAGCCAAGTCGCCTGGAATGAAAAACTGTTTTTT
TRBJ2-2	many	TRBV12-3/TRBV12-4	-	CASSLAGQGTGELFF	TGTGCCAGCAGCCTAGCGGGACAGGGTACCGGGGAGCTGTTTTTT
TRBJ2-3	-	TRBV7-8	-	CASSFYGLRDTDTQYF	TGTGCCAGCAGCTTTTACGGCCTACGGGACACAGATACGCAGTATTTT
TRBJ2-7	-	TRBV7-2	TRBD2	CASSPGGFEQYF	TGTGCCAGCAGCCCCGGGGGGTTCGAGCAGTACTTC
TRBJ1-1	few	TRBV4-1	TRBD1	CASSLGGSETGVTTEAFF	TGCGCCAGCAGCTTAGGAGGTTCTGAAACAGGGGTAACCACTGAAGCTTTCTTT
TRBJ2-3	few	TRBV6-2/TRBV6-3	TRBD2	CASRPRGGTDTQYF	TGTGCCAGCAGACCCCGGGGGGGCACAGATACGCAGTATTTT
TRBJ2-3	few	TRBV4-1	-	CASSQAHGTRTDTQYF	TGCGCCAGCAGCCAAGCTCACGGGACACGCACAGATACGCAGTATTTT
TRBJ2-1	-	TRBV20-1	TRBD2	CSARDRTSGNYNEQFF	TGCAGTGCTAGAGATAGGACTAGCGGGAATTACAATGAGCAGTTCTTC
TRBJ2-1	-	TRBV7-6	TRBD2	CASSYASGGPSEQFF	TGTGCCAGCAGCTACGCTAGCGGGGGGCCTAGTGAGCAGTTCTTC
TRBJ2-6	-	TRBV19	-	CASSEDAGANVLTF	TGTGCCAGTAGTGAGGATGCTGGGGCCAACGTCCTGACTTTC
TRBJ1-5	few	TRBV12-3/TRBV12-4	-	CASSLRGMSNQPQHF	TGTGCCAGCAGTTTGCGAGGCATGAGCAATCAGCCCCAGCATTTT
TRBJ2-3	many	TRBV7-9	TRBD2	CASSGRTSGGYTDTQYF	TGTGCCAGCAGCGGCAGGACTAGCGGGGGGTACACAGATACGCAGTATTTT
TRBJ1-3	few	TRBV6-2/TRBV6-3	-	CAGGGNTIYF	TGTGCCGGCGGGGGAAACACCATATATTTT
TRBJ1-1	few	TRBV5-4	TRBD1	CASSTGQANTEAFF	TGTGCCAGCAGCACGGGACAGGCGAACACTGAAGCTTTCTTT